The clone carrying this T cell receptor beta chain was counted at least ten times. Its antigen is undetermined. These data come from a study of CD8+CD57+ T cells in acquired aplastic anemia. About the research overall: Sorted CD4+ and CD8+ cells yielded DNA averaging approximately 3 ug. There were roughly 10 million reads, on average, for CD4+ cells from healthy donors.

The CDR3 loop spans 17 amino acids. V shed 1 base and J 0 bases; nucleotides not matched to a gene: 5. Germline CDR1 reads LNHDA; CDR2 reads SQIVND (reference sequence). Findings of the study overall: Nearly 30 was the count of CD8+ CDR3 sequences that patients shared with controls. Simpson's diversity of CD8+ cells was not significantly different in patients compared with controls.

The TCR beta profiling, which covered VDJ combination and CDR3 sequence, was carried out using genomic DNA as the template. Each CDR3 protein gets one entry after TCRdb re-called the reads with MiXCR. The sample yields about 180,000 distinct CDR3 sequences, roughly half seen once. This chain connects TRBV19 to TRBJ2-1; 8 bases fit TRBD1. This receptor was taken from a human donor in good health. Sequenced: sorted CD4+, CD8+, or CD8+CD57+ T cells (not recorded which) from PBMCs. The CDR3 reads CASSIGTGRSSYNEQFF. CDR3 DNA: TGTGCCAGTAGTATAGGGACAGGGCGCAGCTCCTACAATGAGCAGTTCTTC.